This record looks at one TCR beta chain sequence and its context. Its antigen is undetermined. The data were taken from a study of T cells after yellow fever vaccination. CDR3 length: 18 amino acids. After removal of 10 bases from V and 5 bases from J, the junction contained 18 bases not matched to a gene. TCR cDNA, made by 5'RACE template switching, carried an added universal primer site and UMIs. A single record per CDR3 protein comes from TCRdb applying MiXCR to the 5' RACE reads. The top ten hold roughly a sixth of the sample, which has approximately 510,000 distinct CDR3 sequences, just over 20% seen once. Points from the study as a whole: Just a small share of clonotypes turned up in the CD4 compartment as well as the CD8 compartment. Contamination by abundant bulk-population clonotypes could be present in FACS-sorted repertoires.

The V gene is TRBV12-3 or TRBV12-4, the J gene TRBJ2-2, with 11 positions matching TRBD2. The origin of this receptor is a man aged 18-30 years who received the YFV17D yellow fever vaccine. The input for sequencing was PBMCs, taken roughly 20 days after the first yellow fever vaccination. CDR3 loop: CAISPRPLAGGRTGELFF. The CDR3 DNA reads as TGTGCCATCAGCCCTCGGCCCTTAGCGGGGGGGCGGACCGGGGAGCTGTTTTTT.